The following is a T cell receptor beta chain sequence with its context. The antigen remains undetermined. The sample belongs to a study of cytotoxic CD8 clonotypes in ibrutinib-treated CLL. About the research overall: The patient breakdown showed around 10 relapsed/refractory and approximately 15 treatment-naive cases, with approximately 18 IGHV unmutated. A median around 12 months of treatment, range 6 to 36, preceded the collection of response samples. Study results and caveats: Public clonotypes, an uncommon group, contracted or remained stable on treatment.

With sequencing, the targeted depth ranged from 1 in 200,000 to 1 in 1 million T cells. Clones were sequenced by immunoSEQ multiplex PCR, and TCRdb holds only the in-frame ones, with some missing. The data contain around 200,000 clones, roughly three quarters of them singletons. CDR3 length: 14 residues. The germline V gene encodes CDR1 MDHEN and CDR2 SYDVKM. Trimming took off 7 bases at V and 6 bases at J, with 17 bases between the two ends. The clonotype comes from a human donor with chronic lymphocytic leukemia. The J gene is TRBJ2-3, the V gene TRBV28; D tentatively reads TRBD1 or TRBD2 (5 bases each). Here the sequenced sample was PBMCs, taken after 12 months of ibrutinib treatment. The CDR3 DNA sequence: TGTGCCAGCAATAGGGGCGGGTGGCAGGATACGCAGTATTTT. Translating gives CASNRGGWQDTQYF.